Listed below are T cell receptor beta chains from one sample, sequenced in a study of blood T cell repertoires in COVID-19. The repertoire was sequenced with immunoSEQ multiplex PCR; TCRdb's copy has only in-frame clones and lacks some. This table has 350,000 or so clones, about 90% appearing once. The specimen sequenced was PBMCs or T cells enriched from blood (not recorded which). Receptors originate from a woman in her 30s who had recovered from COVID-19. Each CDR3 is given with its conserved first and last residue. A D gene is named only where the DNA matches it firmly. Clone sizes are given selectively: once, few, many, or a class where the clone is expanded.

clone_size: .
j_call: TRBJ2-1
d_call: .
v_call: TRBV3-1/TRBV3-2
cdr3_nt: TGTGCCAGCAGCCAAGATGCGAGTGGCAATGAGCAGTTCTTC
cdr3_aa: CASSQDASGNEQFF

clone_size: .
j_call: TRBJ2-3
d_call: .
v_call: TRBV29-1
cdr3_nt: TGCAGCGGTACAGGACCAATCAACACAGATACGCAGTATTTT
cdr3_aa: CSGTGPINTDTQYF

clone_size: .
j_call: TRBJ1-1
d_call: .
v_call: TRBV6-2/TRBV6-3
cdr3_nt: TGTGCCAGCAGTTACTGGCAGAACACTGAAGCTTTCTTT
cdr3_aa: CASSYWQNTEAFF

clone_size: .
j_call: TRBJ1-5
d_call: .
v_call: TRBV27
cdr3_nt: TGTGCCAGCAGTCCCTGGGGGGGCAATCAGCCCCAGCATTTT
cdr3_aa: CASSPWGGNQPQHF

clone_size: .
j_call: TRBJ2-3
d_call: .
v_call: TRBV19
cdr3_nt: TGTGCCAGTAGTATACGGCGGGGATCAGATACGCAGTATTTT
cdr3_aa: CASSIRRGSDTQYF

clone_size: .
j_call: TRBJ1-4
d_call: .
v_call: TRBV21-1
cdr3_nt: TGTGCCAGCAGCCCCCCGGCTGACACAACTAATGAAAAACTGTTTTTT
cdr3_aa: CASSPPADTTNEKLFF

clone_size: .
j_call: TRBJ2-7
d_call: .
v_call: TRBV5-6
cdr3_nt: TGTGCCAGCAGCTTGGATCGCTACGAGCAGTACTTC
cdr3_aa: CASSLDRYEQYF

clone_size: few
j_call: TRBJ1-1
d_call: .
v_call: TRBV18
cdr3_nt: TGTGCCAGCTCACCACCCGGGAACACTGAAGCTTTCTTT
cdr3_aa: CASSPPGNTEAFF

clone_size: once
j_call: TRBJ2-7
d_call: .
v_call: TRBV19
cdr3_nt: TGTGCCAGTACCTATCAGGGATTCCAGGGCGAGCAGTACTTC
cdr3_aa: CASTYQGFQGEQYF

clone_size: .
j_call: TRBJ1-5
d_call: .
v_call: TRBV19
cdr3_nt: TGTGCCAGTAGTCGGGACAAAAATCAGCCCCAGCATTTT
cdr3_aa: CASSRDKNQPQHF

clone_size: .
j_call: TRBJ1-4
d_call: .
v_call: TRBV18
cdr3_nt: TGTGCCAGCTCACCAATTGGGACTGCGGCTAATGAAAAACTGTTTTTT
cdr3_aa: CASSPIGTAANEKLFF

clone_size: many
j_call: TRBJ2-7
d_call: TRBD1
v_call: TRBV19
cdr3_nt: TGTGCCAGCCGGCCCTTCGGGACAGGGCGTCTCGACGAGCAGTACTTC
cdr3_aa: CASRPFGTGRLDEQYF

clone_size: .
j_call: TRBJ2-7
d_call: TRBD1
v_call: TRBV28
cdr3_nt: TGTGCCAGCAGTAACTTCGGGACAGGGGCACAGGAGCAGTACTTC
cdr3_aa: CASSNFGTGAQEQYF

clone_size: .
j_call: TRBJ2-2
d_call: .
v_call: TRBV28
cdr3_nt: TGTGCCAGCACCCTCCCCCTGGGGCAGGGTAACACCGGGGAGCTGTTTTTT
cdr3_aa: CASTLPLGQGNTGELFF

clone_size: .
j_call: TRBJ1-2
d_call: .
v_call: TRBV5-6
cdr3_nt: TGTGCCAGCAGCCCCACAGGGACCAACCCTGCTAACTATGGCTACACCTTC
cdr3_aa: CASSPTGTNPANYGYTF

clone_size: .
j_call: TRBJ2-5
d_call: TRBD1
v_call: TRBV4-3
cdr3_nt: TGCGCCAGCAGCCAAGGGGCAGGGGGTCGAGAGACCCAGTACTTC
cdr3_aa: CASSQGAGGRETQYF

clone_size: .
j_call: TRBJ2-1
d_call: TRBD2
v_call: TRBV27
cdr3_nt: TGTGCCAGCAGTGCGGGACTATCGGGATACAGTGAGCAGTTCTTC
cdr3_aa: CASSAGLSGYSEQFF

clone_size: once
j_call: TRBJ2-7
d_call: TRBD1
v_call: TRBV28
cdr3_nt: TGTGCCAGCACCCCTGGACGGGGGACAGGCTACGAGCAGTACTTC
cdr3_aa: CASTPGRGTGYEQYF

clone_size: .
j_call: TRBJ1-2
d_call: .
v_call: TRBV6-2/TRBV6-3
cdr3_nt: TGTGCCAGCAGTTACCCCGGCCTAAGGGGGAAAGGAGGCTACACCTTC
cdr3_aa: CASSYPGLRGKGGYTF

clone_size: .
j_call: TRBJ1-4
d_call: .
v_call: TRBV10-3
cdr3_nt: TGTGCCATCAGCGGTGGACAGTCAACTAATGAAAAACTGTTTTTT
cdr3_aa: CAISGGQSTNEKLFF

clone_size: .
j_call: TRBJ1-5
d_call: .
v_call: TRBV5-5
cdr3_nt: TGTGCCAGCAGCTTGGCCCTTAGGGAGAACAATCAGCCCCAGCATTTT
cdr3_aa: CASSLALRENNQPQHF

clone_size: .
j_call: TRBJ2-3
d_call: .
v_call: TRBV21-1
cdr3_nt: TGTGCCAGCAGCAAAGCGCTTTGGGTCGAAGAGGGCACAGATACGCAGTATTTT
cdr3_aa: CASSKALWVEEGTDTQYF

clone_size: once
j_call: TRBJ1-2
d_call: TRBD1
v_call: TRBV7-9
cdr3_nt: TGTGCCAGCACCAACGGGACAGCTAACTATGGCTACACCTTC
cdr3_aa: CASTNGTANYGYTF

clone_size: .
j_call: TRBJ2-3
d_call: TRBD1
v_call: TRBV11-2
cdr3_nt: TGTGCCAGCAGCCGGGGACAGAACACAGATACGCAGTATTTT
cdr3_aa: CASSRGQNTDTQYF

clone_size: .
j_call: TRBJ1-1
d_call: TRBD1
v_call: TRBV19
cdr3_nt: TGTGCCACCTTGGACAGGGGGAACACTGAAGCTTTCTTT
cdr3_aa: CATLDRGNTEAFF

clone_size: .
j_call: TRBJ1-6
d_call: .
v_call: TRBV4-2
cdr3_nt: TGTGCCAGCAGCCCCGAGAGGACAGTTAATTCACCCCTCCACTTT
cdr3_aa: CASSPERTVNSPLHF

clone_size: .
j_call: TRBJ2-2
d_call: .
v_call: TRBV11-3
cdr3_nt: TGTGCCAGCAGCTCGGGGAACACCGGGGAGCTGTTTTTT
cdr3_aa: CASSSGNTGELFF

clone_size: .
j_call: TRBJ2-7
d_call: .
v_call: TRBV29-1
cdr3_nt: TGCAGCCCTAAGGGGCCTAATGGCGAGCAGTACTTC
cdr3_aa: CSPKGPNGEQYF

clone_size: .
j_call: TRBJ2-5
d_call: TRBD2
v_call: TRBV5-4
cdr3_nt: TGTGCCAGCAGCTCGGTCCAGCGGGGGGCCTGGGAGACCCAGTACTTC
cdr3_aa: CASSSVQRGAWETQYF

clone_size: .
j_call: TRBJ2-2
d_call: TRBD1
v_call: TRBV19
cdr3_nt: TGTGCCAGTAGTCCCAGGGGGCGAGGGACCGGGGAGCTGTTTTTT
cdr3_aa: CASSPRGRGTGELFF